A selection of T cell receptor beta chains follows, all from one sample in a study of siplizumab effects on memory and regulatory T cells. TCRdb's table, derived via immunoSEQ multiplex PCR, lists solely in-frame clones and lacks some. In the table there are 65,000 to 90,000 clones, roughly 93% of which are singletons. Material: CD8+ T cells sorted from blood. The origin of the receptors is a human donor in good health. CDR3s include the opening cysteine and the closing phenylalanine or tryptophan. D genes are given only for firm matches. Size tells how often a clone was seen (once, few, many) or the class of an expanded clone, and some rows leave it out.

clone size	D gene	V gene	J gene	CDR3 protein	CDR3 DNA
NA	TRBD1	TRBV5-4	TRBJ2-7	CASSLGREDRGSEQYF	TGTGCCAGCAGCTTAGGGAGGGAGGACAGGGGCTCCGAGCAGTACTTC
once	TRBD1	TRBV5-5	TRBJ1-5	CASSWTGNSNQPQHF	TGTGCCAGCAGCTGGACAGGGAATAGCAATCAGCCCCAGCATTTT
medium-sized	NA	TRBV4-2	TRBJ1-2	CASSQDLGGFNGYTF	TGTGCCAGCAGCCAAGATCTCGGGGGTTTCAATGGCTACACCTTC
once	NA	TRBV9	TRBJ2-3	CASSVGTSPSTDTQYF	TGTGCCAGCAGCGTCGGGACTTCACCTAGCACAGATACGCAGTATTTT
NA	NA	TRBV7-9	TRBJ1-5	CASSFGAGGVQPQHF	TGTGCCAGCAGCTTTGGCGCAGGTGGGGTACAGCCCCAGCATTTT
NA	NA	TRBV27	TRBJ2-1	CASSLGQVTYNEQFF	TGTGCCAGCAGTTTAGGGCAGGTCACCTACAATGAGCAGTTCTTC
once	NA	TRBV4-2	TRBJ1-2	CASSQAGTDGYTF	TGTGCCAGCAGCCAGGCAGGGACGGACGGCTACACCTTC
NA	NA	TRBV9	TRBJ2-3	CASRRLSTDTQYF	TGTGCCAGCAGACGGTTGAGCACAGATACGCAGTATTTT
NA	TRBD1	TRBV28	TRBJ2-6	CASTSDRGESGANVLTF	TGTGCCAGCACTTCGGACAGGGGGGAGTCTGGGGCCAACGTCCTGACTTTC
NA	NA	TRBV28	TRBJ2-5	CASSLWGGETQYF	TGTGCCAGCAGTTTATGGGGGGGTGAGACCCAGTACTTC
NA	NA	TRBV5-1	TRBJ2-1	CASSLALHEQFF	TGCGCCAGCAGCTTGGCACTACATGAGCAGTTCTTC
NA	NA	TRBV13	TRBJ2-1	CASSVQGLQFF	TGTGCCAGCAGCGTTCAGGGTTTGCAGTTCTTC
NA	NA	TRBV7-2	TRBJ1-1	CASSPLSGGLNTEAFF	TGTGCCAGCAGCCCCTTATCCGGCGGATTGAACACTGAAGCTTTCTTT
NA	NA	TRBV28	TRBJ1-1	CASTFGDLGGTFF	TGTGCCAGCACCTTTGGGGACTTAGGGGGAACTTTCTTT
NA	NA	TRBV2	TRBJ2-7	CASEAQAYEQYF	TGTGCCAGCGAGGCTCAGGCCTACGAGCAGTACTTC
NA	NA	TRBV4-1	TRBJ2-5	CASSQDESEETQYF	TGCGCCAGCAGCCAAGATGAGTCTGAAGAGACCCAGTACTTC
NA	NA	TRBV29-1	TRBJ1-2	CSVEGAGAHGYTF	TGCAGCGTTGAAGGGGCGGGGGCGCATGGCTACACCTTC
NA	NA	TRBV2	TRBJ2-2	CASRDSDTGELFF	TGTGCCAGCAGGGACAGCGACACCGGGGAGCTGTTTTTT
NA	NA	TRBV11-2	TRBJ2-4	CASSPVGGRNIQYF	TGTGCCAGCAGCCCTGTGGGGGGGCGAAACATTCAGTACTTC
NA	NA	TRBV6-5	TRBJ2-7	CASSYSGEQYF	TGTGCCAGCAGTTACTCGGGTGAGCAGTACTTC
NA	NA	TRBV7-4	TRBJ1-2	CASSLELGRYYGYTF	TGTGCCAGCAGCTTAGAGTTGGGACGGTACTATGGCTACACCTTC
once	NA	TRBV2	TRBJ1-2	CASSENSNYGYTF	TGTGCCAGCAGTGAAAACAGCAACTATGGCTACACCTTC
NA	TRBD2	TRBV6-1	TRBJ2-3	CASSEIAGGTDTQYF	TGTGCCAGCAGTGAAATAGCGGGGGGCACAGATACGCAGTATTTT
NA	NA	TRBV4-1	TRBJ1-6	CASSQIGYSPLHF	TGCGCCAGCAGCCAAATAGGGTATTCACCCCTCCACTTT
NA	NA	TRBV6-1	TRBJ1-6	CASSEFGSNSPLHF	TGTGCCAGCAGTGAATTCGGGTCTAATTCACCCCTCCACTTT
NA	NA	TRBV10-3	TRBJ2-5	CATGAGNQETQYF	TGTGCCACCGGGGCAGGGAATCAAGAGACCCAGTACTTC
NA	NA	TRBV6-6	TRBJ1-1	CASSYGTEAFF	TGTGCCAGCAGTTACGGCACTGAAGCTTTCTTT
NA	NA	TRBV19	TRBJ1-1	CASSIGVSPGNTEAFF	TGTGCCAGTAGTATCGGGGTTTCCCCAGGGAACACTGAAGCTTTCTTT
NA	NA	TRBV10-1	TRBJ1-1	CASARDGNTEAFF	TGCGCCAGCGCCCGGGACGGAAACACTGAAGCTTTCTTT
NA	TRBD1	TRBV27	TRBJ1-5	CASSTQMWGDRGQPQHF	TGTGCCAGCAGTACTCAAATGTGGGGGGACAGGGGGCAGCCCCAGCATTTT
once	NA	TRBV7-9	TRBJ2-5	CASSSSEQETQYF	TGTGCCAGCAGCTCTAGCGAGCAAGAGACCCAGTACTTC
few	NA	TRBV2	TRBJ2-7	CASSEFAAAYEQYF	TGTGCCAGCAGTGAATTTGCTGCCGCCTACGAGCAGTACTTC
NA	TRBD2	TRBV13	TRBJ2-1	CASSLVAGGTNEQFF	TGTGCCAGCAGCTTAGTAGCGGGGGGGACCAATGAGCAGTTCTTC
NA	NA	TRBV18	TRBJ2-1	CASSPPVGAVHNEQFF	TGTGCCAGCTCACCCCCGGTAGGGGCGGTGCACAATGAGCAGTTCTTC
NA	NA	TRBV4-1	TRBJ2-7	CASSQSGAGTAYEQYF	TGCGCCAGCAGCCAATCAGGGGCAGGAACCGCCTACGAGCAGTACTTC
few	NA	TRBV5-5	TRBJ1-2	CASSLSRGVGAYGYTF	TGTGCCAGCAGCTTGTCCCGGGGGGTGGGTGCCTATGGCTACACCTTC
NA	NA	TRBV4-1	TRBJ2-2	CASSQDYGGSTGELFF	TGCGCCAGCAGCCAAGACTACGGGGGCAGCACCGGGGAGCTGTTTTTT